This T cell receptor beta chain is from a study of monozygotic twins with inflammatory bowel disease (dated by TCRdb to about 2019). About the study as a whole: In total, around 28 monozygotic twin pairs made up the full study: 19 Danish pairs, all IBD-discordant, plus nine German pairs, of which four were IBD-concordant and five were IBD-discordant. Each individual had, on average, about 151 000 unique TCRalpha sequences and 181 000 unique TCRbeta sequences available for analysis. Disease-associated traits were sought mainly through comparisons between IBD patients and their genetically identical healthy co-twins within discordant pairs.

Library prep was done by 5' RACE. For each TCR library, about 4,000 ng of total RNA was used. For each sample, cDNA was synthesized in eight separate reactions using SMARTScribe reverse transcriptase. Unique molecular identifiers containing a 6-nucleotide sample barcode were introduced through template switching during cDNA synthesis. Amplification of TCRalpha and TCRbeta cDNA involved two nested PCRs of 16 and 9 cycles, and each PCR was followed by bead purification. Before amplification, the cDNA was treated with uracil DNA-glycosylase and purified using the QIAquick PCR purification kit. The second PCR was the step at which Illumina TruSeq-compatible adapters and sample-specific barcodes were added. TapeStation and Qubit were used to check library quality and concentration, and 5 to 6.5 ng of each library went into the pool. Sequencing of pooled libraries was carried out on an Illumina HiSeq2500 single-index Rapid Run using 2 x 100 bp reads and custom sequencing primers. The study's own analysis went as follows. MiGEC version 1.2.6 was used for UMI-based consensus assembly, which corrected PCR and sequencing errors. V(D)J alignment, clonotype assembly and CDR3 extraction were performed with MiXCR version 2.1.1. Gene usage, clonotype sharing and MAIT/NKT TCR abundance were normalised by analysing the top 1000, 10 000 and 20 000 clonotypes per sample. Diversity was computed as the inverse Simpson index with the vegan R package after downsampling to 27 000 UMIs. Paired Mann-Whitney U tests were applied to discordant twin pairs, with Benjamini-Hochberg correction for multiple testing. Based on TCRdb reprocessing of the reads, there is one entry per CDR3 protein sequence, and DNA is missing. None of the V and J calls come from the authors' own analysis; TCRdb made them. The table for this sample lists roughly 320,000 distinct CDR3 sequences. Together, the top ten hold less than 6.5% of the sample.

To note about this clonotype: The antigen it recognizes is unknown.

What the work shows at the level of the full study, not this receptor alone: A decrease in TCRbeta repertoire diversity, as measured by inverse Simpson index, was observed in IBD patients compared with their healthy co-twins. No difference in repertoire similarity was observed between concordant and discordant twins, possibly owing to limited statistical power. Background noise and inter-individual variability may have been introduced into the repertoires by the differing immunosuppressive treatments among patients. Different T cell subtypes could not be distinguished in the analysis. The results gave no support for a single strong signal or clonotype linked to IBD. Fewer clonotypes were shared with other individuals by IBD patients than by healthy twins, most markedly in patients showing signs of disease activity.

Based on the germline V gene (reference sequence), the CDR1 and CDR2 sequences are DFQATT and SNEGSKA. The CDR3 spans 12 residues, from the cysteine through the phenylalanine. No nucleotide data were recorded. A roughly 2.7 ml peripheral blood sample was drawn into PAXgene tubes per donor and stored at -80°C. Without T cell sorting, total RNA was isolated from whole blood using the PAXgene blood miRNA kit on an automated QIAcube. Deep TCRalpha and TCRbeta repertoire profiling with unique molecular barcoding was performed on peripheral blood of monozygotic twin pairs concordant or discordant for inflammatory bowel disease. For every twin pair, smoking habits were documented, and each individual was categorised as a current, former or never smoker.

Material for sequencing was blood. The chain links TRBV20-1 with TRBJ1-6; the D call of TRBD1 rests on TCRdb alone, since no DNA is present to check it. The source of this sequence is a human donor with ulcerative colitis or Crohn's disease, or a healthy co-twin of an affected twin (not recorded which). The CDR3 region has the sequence CSARAPDSPLHF.